This T cell receptor beta chain was found in a study of cytomegalovirus exposure and HLA in healthy donors. In the study overall: Clustering assigned 70% to 90% of the approximately 400 genotyped donors to the Caucasian-associated ancestry cluster.

Notes on this clone: No antigen is known for it.

This CDR3 contains 13 residues. After removal of 4 bases from V and 5 bases from J, the junction contained 4 bases not matched to a gene. Germline CDR1 reads SGHRS; CDR2 reads YFSETQ. This PCR relied on a set of 60 Vbeta primers and 13 Jbeta primers. Here immunoSEQ multiplex PCR was the method, and the copy in TCRdb shows in-frame clones only, minus some. The table records 150,000 to 200,000 clones, about four fifths of them present only once. Study-wide results and limits: Association of a missense DCLRE1C variant with TCR beta V- and J-gene trimming was reported in a later analysis. Reports credit the classifier with highly specific, highly sensitive diagnosis of cytomegalovirus status. Upon later analysis, TCR association rates were observed to vary by HLA locus, being highest for DRB1 and lowest for HLA-C.

The J gene is TRBJ2-5, the V gene TRBV5-1; 8 nucleotides match TRBD1. This TCR was sampled from a woman aged 25 to 39 in good health and CMV-seropositive. The sequenced sample was PBMCs. The CDR3 sequence: CASSPRQGETQYF. CDR3 DNA: TGCGCCAGCAGCCCCCGACAGGGGGAGACCCAGTACTTC. Full variable domain (missing parts from reference TRBV5-1 and TRBJ2-5): KAGVTQTPRYLIKTRGQQVTLSCSPISGHRSVSWYQQTPGQGLQFLFEYFSETQRNKGNFPGRFSGRQFSNSRSEMNVSTLELGDSALYLCASSPRQGETQYFGPGTRLLVL.